The 28 T cell receptor beta chains below all came from one sample that was sequenced in a study of T-cell reconstitution after alpha-beta-depleted transplantation in children. Preparation of the TCRbeta library used unique molecular identifiers. TCRdb recomputed calls from the PCR reads with MiXCR, one row per CDR3 protein. Of over 400,000 distinct CDR3 sequences in the sample, roughly 43% were seen once. Sample: PBMCs, taken before TCRalphabeta/CD19-depleted stem cell transplant. The origin of the receptors is a girl aged 2 to 10 with aplastic anemia, due to receive a stem cell transplant.

This clonotype was observed a handful of times. The V and J genes are TRBV6-5 and TRBJ2-5; 8 positions match TRBD2. The CDR3 loop spans 15 amino acids. J lost 7 bases, V lost 2 bases, and 9 bases had no gene match. The germline CDR1 and CDR2 sequences are MNHEY and SVGAGI. CDR3: CASSYPTSGGGTQYF. The DNA of the CDR3 is TGTGCCAGCAGTTACCCTACTAGCGGAGGGGGGACCCAGTACTTC.

The chain employs TRBV11-2 and TRBJ2-7; tentatively, D is TRBD2 (6 bases). V gave up 2 bases and J gave up 2 bases, with 16 bases separating them. This CDR3 comprises 16 residues. Germline CDR1 SGHAT, CDR2 FQNNGV. CDR3 protein: CASSLKAGSVTYEQYF. The CDR3 DNA reads as TGTGCCAGCAGCTTAAAAGCCGGGAGTGTCACCTACGAGCAGTACTTC.

This clonotype showed up many times. The CDR3 protein is CASSERHSAYNEQFF. The CDR3 coding sequence is TGTGCCAGCAGCGAACGTCACTCAGCATACAATGAGCAGTTCTTC. The chain is built from TRBV9 and TRBJ2-1; D is uncertain. V lost 3 bases to trimming and J lost 4 bases, with 14 bases between them. This CDR3 contains 15 residues. Germline CDR1 and CDR2: SGDLS and YYNGEE.

This chain links TRBV5-1 with TRBJ2-2, with 11 bases aligning to TRBD2. After removal of 3 bases from V and 0 bases from J, the junction contained 7 bases not matched to a gene. The length of the CDR3 is 18 residues. Germline values: CDR1 SGHRS, CDR2 YFSETQ. CDR3 DNA sequence: TGCGCCAGCAGCTCGGGACTAGCGGAGGCCGCGAACACCGGGGAGCTGTTTTTT. Protein sequence: CASSSGLAEAANTGELFF.

J is TRBJ2-5 and V is TRBV28, with 9 bases fitting TRBD1. V gave up 5 bases and J gave up 2 bases; unmatched junction bases: 9. This CDR3 comprises 16 residues. The germline CDR1 and CDR2 sequences are MDHEN and SYDVKM. CDR3 DNA: TGTGCCAGCAGTACCCTCCGGGACAGGGAGCAAGAGACCCAGTACTTC. Translating gives CASSTLRDREQETQYF.

The chain has TRBV30 and TRBJ1-4; D gene unclear. The CDR3 spans 14 residues. V was clipped by 1 base and J by 8 bases, with 14 bases between them. Germline lookup yields CDR1 GTSNPN and CDR2 SVGIG (reference sequence). The CDR3 DNA is TGTGCCTGGAGTGGGGCCCTTGTTGGAGAAAAACTGTTTTTT. It is translated as CAWSGALVGEKLFF. The full variable domain, in which reference TRBV30 and TRBJ1-4 provide the parts outside the CDR3, is SQTIHQWPATLVQPVGSPLSLECTVEGTSNPNLYWYRQAAGRGLQLLFYSVGIGQISSEVPQNLSASRPQDRQFILSSKKLLLSDSGFYLCAWSGALVGEKLFFGSGTQLSVL.

This chain links TRBV6-5 with TRBJ2-5; 12 positions match TRBD2. V lost 0 bases, J lost 5 bases, and 4 bases stayed unmatched. The CDR3 spans 16 residues. Germline V gene lookup returns CDR1 MNHEY and CDR2 SVGAGI. CDR3 in amino acids: CASSYSASGGEETQYF. The CDR3 coding sequence is TGTGCCAGCAGTTACTCGGCTAGCGGGGGGGAGGAGACCCAGTACTTC.

DNA for the CDR3: TGTGCCAGCAGGAGTGGAGCAGGAAACACAGATACGCAGTATTTT. Translated: CASRSGAGNTDTQYF. The chain uses TRBV6-1 and TRBJ2-3; D gene ambiguous. The V end lost 6 bases, the J end lost 2 bases, and 15 bases lay between the germline ends. Germline CDR1 reads MNHNS; CDR2 reads SASEGT. This CDR3 has 15 amino acids.

The rearrangement links TRBV12-3 or TRBV12-4 to TRBJ2-4; 7 bases match TRBD1. The CDR3 consists of 13 residues. Trimming took 5 bases from V and 3 from J; bases not matched to a gene: 1. The CDR3 reads CASSGDSKNIQYF. CDR3 in DNA: TGTGCCAGCAGTGGGGACAGCAAAAACATTCAGTACTTC.

The chain carries TRBV7-9 and TRBJ2-3, with 10 nucleotides matching TRBD2. V trimming: 4 bases; J trimming: 2 bases; junction bases outside the gene matches: 3. This CDR3 is 15 amino acids long. Germline lookup yields CDR1 SEHNR and CDR2 FQNEAQ (reference sequence). In nucleotides, the CDR3 is TGTGCCAGCAGCTCGAGCGGGGGGGTCACAGATACGCAGTATTTT. It is translated as CASSSSGGVTDTQYF.

This rearrangement joins TRBV7-8 to TRBJ2-1, with TRBD2 identical over 8 bases. The CDR3 totals 16 residues. Trimming cost V 5 bases and J 2 bases; bases outside gene matches: 8. CDR1 and CDR2 from the germline V gene are SGHVS and FQNEAQ. The DNA of the CDR3 is TGTGCCAGCAGCCCTGAGCAAGCGGGGGCCTACAATGAGCAGTTCTTC. Translated: CASSPEQAGAYNEQFF. Drawing the rest from reference TRBV7-8 and TRBJ2-1, the complete variable domain is GAGVSQSPRYKVAKRGQDVALRCDPISGHVSLFWYQQALGQGPEFLTYFQNEAQLDKSGLPSDRFFAERPEGSVSTLKIQRTQQEDSAVYLCASSPEQAGAYNEQFFGPGTRLTVL.

The chain has TRBV28 and TRBJ2-3; D is unresolved. The V end was cut by 7 bases, the J end by 3 bases, with 5 bases between. The germline gives CDR1 MDHEN, CDR2 SYDVKM. The CDR3 totals 11 residues. DNA for the CDR3: TGTGCCAGCACCGAAACAGATACGCAGTATTTT. It yields the protein CASTETDTQYF.

This clonotype was counted only a few times. The DNA of the CDR3 is TGCAGTGCTCGCGCAGGGGGCCCAGATACGCAGTATTTT. Amino acids: CSARAGGPDTQYF. The genes are TRBV20-1 and TRBJ2-3; the match to TRBD1 covers 8 bases. Germline CDR1 reads DFQATT; CDR2 reads SNEGSKA (reference sequence). The CDR3 spans 13 residues. V lost 5 bases to trimming and J lost 4 bases; unmatched junction nucleotides: 5.

The chain employs TRBV5-1 and TRBJ2-3; D is ambiguous. Germline V gives CDR1 SGHRS, CDR2 YFSETQ. There are 13 residues in the CDR3. V was trimmed by 8 bases and J by 1 base, leaving 11 bases between them. As DNA, the CDR3 is TGCGCCAGTGGCCCGGGCGGCACAGATACGCAGTATTTT. Protein: CASGPGGTDTQYF.

The rearrangement links TRBV28 to TRBJ2-1, with unresolved D. V was clipped by 3 bases and J by 7 bases, with 7 bases between them. The CDR3 consists of 12 residues. Germline CDR1 is MDHEN and CDR2 is SYDVKM. Written as DNA, the CDR3 is TGTGCCAGCAGTTTCCTCATGAATGAGCAGTTCTTC. As protein: CASSFLMNEQFF.

This clonotype was recorded a few times. This may stem from a read error, because a much larger clone lies one nucleotide away. The chain carries TRBV6-5 and TRBJ1-4, with D possibly being TRBD1 (5 bases). Trimming removed 7 bases from V and 8 bases from J, with 20 bases in between. Germline CDR1 is MNHEY and CDR2 is SVGAGI. CDR3 length: 15 amino acids. The CDR3 coding sequence is TGTGCCAGCACGACAGTTGGGGGGAGTATCGAAAAACTGTTTTTT. Protein: CASTTVGGSIEKLFF.

This clonotype was recorded a few times. The chain has TRBV7-2 and TRBJ2-2; no reliable D call. The CDR3 spans 13 residues. V lost 1 base to trimming and J lost 4 bases, with 4 bases between them. Germline lookup yields CDR1 SGHTA and CDR2 FQGNSA. In DNA form, the CDR3 reads TGTGCCAGCAGCTTAGTTCCCACCGGGGAGCTGTTTTTT. Amino acid sequence: CASSLVPTGELFF.

The chain employs TRBV18 and TRBJ1-3; unclear D gene. Germline assignment: CDR1 KGHSH and CDR2 LQKENI. The CDR3 has 12 amino acids. Trimming removed 5 bases from V and 3 bases from J, with 5 bases in between. In nucleotides, the CDR3 is TGTGCCAGCTCAACTATTGGAAACACCATATATTTT. It codes for CASSTIGNTIYF.

The V gene is TRBV15, the J gene TRBJ2-5, with TRBD1 matching 7 bases. Per germline, CDR1 LNHNV and CDR2 YYDKDF (reference sequence). The junction had 14 bases not matched to a gene; V was cut back by 0 bases and J by 1 base. The CDR3 extends over 19 amino acids. The CDR3 sequence is CATSRDLASKGGFQETQYF. CDR3 DNA sequence: TGTGCCACCAGCAGAGATCTTGCAAGTAAAGGGGGCTTCCAAGAGACCCAGTACTTC. Full variable domain (remainder filled in from reference TRBV15 and TRBJ2-5): DAMVIQNPRYQVTQFGKPVTLSCSQTLNHNVMYWYQQKSSQAPKLLFHYYDKDFNNEADTPDNFQSRRPNTSFCFLDIRSPGLGDTAMYLCATSRDLASKGGFQETQYFGPGTRLLVL.

This clonotype has at least ten counts. This chain joins TRBV29-1 and TRBJ1-1, with D possibly TRBD1 on 5 matching bases. The CDR3 contains 11 residues. Looked up from germline, CDR1 is SQVTM and CDR2 is ANQGSEA. Trimming left V 4 bases short and J 6 bases short, with 9 bases between. CDR3 coding DNA: TGCAGCGTTGTAAGACAGCCTGAAGCTTTCTTT. Protein sequence: CSVVRQPEAFF.

The table lists this clonotype with many counts. This chain links TRBV5-1 with TRBJ1-1, with 7 nucleotides matching TRBD1. The CDR3 extends over 15 amino acids. CDR1 SGHRS and CDR2 YFSETQ come from the germline V gene. After removal of 4 bases from V and 1 base from J, the junction contained 7 bases not matched to a gene. CDR3 protein: CASSVEGGRNTEAFF. The CDR3 DNA sequence: TGCGCCAGCAGCGTGGAAGGGGGCAGGAACACTGAAGCTTTCTTT. Full variable domain (rest looked up from reference TRBV5-1 and TRBJ1-1): KAGVTQTPRYLIKTRGQQVTLSCSPISGHRSVSWYQQTPGQGLQFLFEYFSETQRNKGNFPGRFSGRQFSNSRSEMNVSTLELGDSALYLCASSVEGGRNTEAFFGQGTRLTVV.

The gene calls are TRBV7-9 and TRBJ1-6; D gene ambiguous. Germline V gene sequence: CDR1 SEHNR, CDR2 FQNEAQ (reference sequence). CDR3 length: 13 residues. V lost 3 bases and J lost 8, with 8 bases in between. The CDR3 is CASSLNGDSPLHF. The CDR3 DNA reads as TGTGCCAGCAGCTTGAACGGAGATTCACCCCTCCACTTT.

This clonotype was seen only a few times. The CDR3, as DNA: TGTGCCAGTAGTCCAAGCGCTTACAATGAGCAGTTCTTC. Translating it yields CASSPSAYNEQFF. The rearrangement uses TRBV19 and TRBJ2-1; D unclear. V gave up 5 bases and J gave up 4 bases, with 9 bases separating them. Germline-derived CDR1 and CDR2 are LNHDA and SQIVND (reference sequence). This CDR3 region has 13 residues.

This rearrangement joins TRBV20-1 to TRBJ1-2; D remains unclear. Germline CDR1 and CDR2: DFQATT and SNEGSKA (reference sequence). CDR3 size: 13 residues. V was trimmed by 6 bases and J by 1 base, leaving 12 bases between them. The CDR3 DNA sequence: TGCAGTGCCGCGGGTGTAGATAACTATGGCTACACCTTC. Translated: CSAAGVDNYGYTF.

This clonotype was seen ten or more times. The chain has TRBV15 and TRBJ1-1; no clear D gene. The germline CDR1 and CDR2 sequences are LNHNV and YYDKDF (reference sequence). This CDR3 contains 14 residues. Trimming removed 0 bases at V and 3 bases at J, with 8 bases between. The DNA of the CDR3 is TGTGCCACCAGCAGAGATTGGAAGGACACTGAAGCTTTCTTT. Protein: CATSRDWKDTEAFF.

This clonotype was seen many times. The chain couples TRBV9 to TRBJ1-2; D perhaps matches TRBD1 (6 bases). The CDR3 length is 14 residues. Between the trimmed V and J ends, which lost 2 bases and 0 bases, there was a span of 8 bases. Germline V gene data show CDR1 as SGDLS and CDR2 as YYNGEE. CDR3 nucleotides: TGTGCCAGCAGCGTGGGACATTCTAACTATGGCTACACCTTC. Translation gives CASSVGHSNYGYTF.

This clonotype has more than one count but fewer than ten. This chain joins TRBV15 and TRBJ2-1; TRBD2 matches at 7 bases. After removal of 1 base from V and 4 bases from J, the junction contained 16 bases not matched to a gene. This CDR3 has 19 amino acids. From germline, CDR1 is LNHNV and CDR2 YYDKDF (reference sequence). CDR3 nucleotides: TGTGCCACCAGCAGAGGACTAGCAAGCCCCGGTGGGCTATACAATGAGCAGTTCTTC. This encodes CATSRGLASPGGLYNEQFF. Drawing the rest from reference TRBV15 and TRBJ2-1, the complete variable domain is DAMVIQNPRYQVTQFGKPVTLSCSQTLNHNVMYWYQQKSSQAPKLLFHYYDKDFNNEADTPDNFQSRRPNTSFCFLDIRSPGLGDTAMYLCATSRGLASPGGLYNEQFFGPGTRLTVL.

This clonotype has only one observation. The rearrangement joins TRBV5-1 to TRBJ1-1, with D possibly matching TRBD1 (6 bases). From germline, CDR1 is SGHRS and CDR2 YFSETQ. CDR3 length: 15 residues. The V end was cut by 4 bases, the J end by 2 bases, with 15 bases between. The CDR3 region has the DNA TGCGCCAGCAGCATAATTGCTGGGGGCAACACTGAAGCTTTCTTT. It translates to CASSIIAGGNTEAFF.